These T cell receptor beta chains were read from a single sample in a study of regulatory T cells in long-lasting Graves disease. TCRdb independently ran MiXCR on the multiplex PCR reads; one entry per CDR3 protein. The table has approximately 540,000 distinct CDR3 sequences, 12% seen once; the top ten hold roughly 8.2%. Separately, the same data were catalogued under a study of T cells in Graves' hyperthyroidism and ophthalmopathy.

Sample: peripheral blood mononuclear cells (PBMCs), taken at new diagnosis, from a patient treated with antithyroid drugs. These receptors were collected from a young woman with Graves disease. The CDR3 runs from the conserved cysteine through the conserved F or W. Each record gives: J gene, V gene, CDR3 protein.

j_call: TRBJ2-5
v_call: TRBV11-1
cdr3_aa: CASTPTGGETQYF

j_call: TRBJ2-1
v_call: TRBV11-2
cdr3_aa: CASSLGSGRGHYNEQFF

j_call: TRBJ2-2
v_call: TRBV12-3/TRBV12-4
cdr3_aa: CASSPGQGNTGELFF

j_call: TRBJ2-7
v_call: TRBV6-2/TRBV6-3
cdr3_aa: CASSSYLRDSRDEQYF

j_call: TRBJ1-2
v_call: TRBV7-9
cdr3_aa: CASSPAGQGVNGYTF

j_call: TRBJ2-3
v_call: TRBV11-3
cdr3_aa: CASSPGGLATDTQYF

j_call: TRBJ2-1
v_call: TRBV11-3
cdr3_aa: CASSLDLGSYNEQFF

j_call: TRBJ2-7
v_call: TRBV7-9
cdr3_aa: CASRSSGSGGEQYF

j_call: TRBJ2-1
v_call: TRBV2
cdr3_aa: CASIKTYLDEQFF

j_call: TRBJ1-6
v_call: TRBV20-1
cdr3_aa: CSARDAALDNSPLHF